These 12 T cell receptor beta chains were sequenced from one sample in a study of T cells in Graves' hyperthyroidism and ophthalmopathy. Amplification of TCR beta CDR3 regions was performed using RNA transcripts as template. RT-PCR in the first round (using the HTBI primer set) targeted the TCR CDR3. TCRdb re-called the multiplex PCR reads with MiXCR, one entry per CDR3 protein. The sample carries about 560,000 distinct CDR3 sequences, around 17% recorded once. The sample comprised blood. The receptors were sampled from a woman aged 18-29 years with Graves' hyperthyroidism.

The chain couples TRBV27 to TRBJ2-5; 9 bases align to TRBD1. Germline V lookup: CDR1 MNHEY, CDR2 SMNVEV (reference sequence). V lost 1 base, J lost 3 bases, and 15 bases stayed unmatched. The length of the CDR3 is 19 residues. In nucleotides, the CDR3 is TGTGCCAGCAGTTTATACAGGGGGCGATCGGCGGTCCAGGAAGAGACCCAGTACTTC. Its protein is CASSLYRGRSAVQEETQYF.

CDR3 sequence reads: CASSLSTRRGDTQYF. The DNA for the CDR3 is TGTGCCAGCAGCTTATCCACGAGGAGGGGAGATACGCAGTATTTT. The chain is built from TRBV7-9 and TRBJ2-3; tentatively, D is TRBD2 (6 bases). The CDR3 sequence is 15 residues long. The V end was cut by 2 bases, the J end by 5 bases, with 14 bases between. The germline gives CDR1 SEHNR, CDR2 FQNEAQ (reference sequence).

Ten or more counts support this clonotype. V is TRBV5-5 and J is TRBJ2-5, with 8 bases identical to TRBD1. Germline lookup yields CDR1 SGHKS and CDR2 YYEKEE (reference sequence). This CDR3 comprises 14 residues. The junction had 6 bases not matched to a gene; V was cut back by 3 bases and J by 5 bases. The CDR3 spells CASSYTGGWETQYF. CDR3 nucleotide sequence: TGTGCCAGCAGCTACACAGGGGGATGGGAGACCCAGTACTTC.

The chain links TRBV14 to TRBJ2-7, with D unclear. This CDR3 contains 15 residues. Trimming removed 0 bases at V and 1 base at J, with 10 bases between. Germline CDR1 and CDR2: SGHDN and FVKESK. CDR3 DNA sequence: TGTGCCAGCAGCCAAGAAGGCCGCGATTCCTACGAGCAGTACTTC. This translates into CASSQEGRDSYEQYF. The full variable domain, in which reference TRBV14 and TRBJ2-7 provide the parts outside the CDR3, is EAGVTQFPSHSVIEKGQTVTLRCDPISGHDNLYWYRRVMGKEIKFLLHFVKESKQDESGMPNNRFLAERTGGTYSTLKVQPAELEDSGVYFCASSQEGRDSYEQYFGPGTRLTVT.

V usage is TRBV11-2 and J usage is TRBJ2-5; the D is unclear. Trimming removed 5 bases at V and 7 bases at J, with 14 bases between. Germline lookup yields CDR1 SGHAT and CDR2 FQNNGV. The CDR3 has 13 amino acids. The CDR3 spells CASSAGGDATQYF. Here the CDR3 DNA reads TGTGCCAGCAGCGCCGGTGGTGACGCGACCCAGTACTTC.

This clonotype was detected ten times or more. This chain links TRBV2 with TRBJ2-5; 8 bases line up with TRBD1. This CDR3 is built from 14 residues. Germline V gene data show CDR1 as SNHLY and CDR2 as FYNNEI. Unmatched junction bases numbered 7, after V lost 3 bases and J lost 7 bases. CDR3 residues: CASSEDRATRTQYF. The CDR3 nucleotides read TGTGCCAGCAGTGAGGACAGGGCGACCAGGACCCAGTACTTC.

The rearrangement links TRBV25-1 to TRBJ2-5; tentatively, D is TRBD2 (5 bases). This CDR3 spans 14 amino acids. Trimming removed 6 bases from V and 3 bases from J, with 14 bases in between. Germline V gene sequence: CDR1 MGHDK, CDR2 SYGVNS. CDR3 protein: CASSRAASEETQYF. The CDR3 nucleotides read TGTGCCAGCAGCCGAGCGGCAAGCGAAGAGACCCAGTACTTC.

This clonotype appeared a few times. The V call is TRBV29-1, the J call TRBJ2-2, with 13 bases identical to TRBD2. The germline CDR1 and CDR2 sequences are SQVTM and ANQGSEA. Unmatched junction bases numbered 4, after V lost 4 bases and J lost 5 bases. The CDR3 runs 15 residues. CDR3 in amino acids: CSVGGTSGTTGELFF. Written as DNA, the CDR3 is TGCAGCGTTGGCGGGACTAGCGGGACGACCGGGGAGCTGTTTTTT.

This clonotype was detected only once. This sequence joins TRBV11-2 and TRBJ1-4; D may be TRBD1 (5 bases). The CDR3 length is 18 residues. The germline V gene has CDR1 SGHAT and CDR2 FQNNGV. The V gene lost 3 bases and the J gene lost 2 bases, with 19 bases spanning the gap. The CDR3 sequence is CASSFRPRSGGTNEKLFF. The CDR3 DNA reads TGTGCCAGCAGCTTCCGCCCCCGGTCGGGGGGTACTAATGAAAAACTGTTTTTT. Supplemented by reference TRBV11-2 and TRBJ1-4, the full variable domain reads EAGVAQSPRYKIIEKRQSVAFWCNPISGHATLYWYQQILGQGPKLLIQFQNNGVVDDSQLPKDRFSAERLKGVDSTLKIQPAKLEDSAVYLCASSFRPRSGGTNEKLFFGSGTQLSVL.

This clonotype was seen a few times. The gene calls are TRBV12-5 and TRBJ2-5; 9 nucleotides line up with TRBD1. The junction had 4 bases not matched to a gene; V was cut back by 6 bases and J by 2 bases. The germline V gene has CDR1 LGHNT and CDR2 FRNRAP. The CDR3 runs 14 residues. The chain's CDR3 is CASGHGQGQETQYF. The CDR3 coding sequence is TGTGCTAGTGGCCATGGACAGGGGCAAGAGACCCAGTACTTC.

There are a few counts of this clonotype. The chain recombines TRBV2 with TRBJ1-2; 8 bases agree with TRBD1. V dropped 3 bases and J dropped 6; count of bases not matched to a gene: 3. The CDR3 has 13 residues. Germline V gene data show CDR1 as SNHLY and CDR2 as FYNNEI. DNA of the CDR3: TGTGCCAGCAGTGATTACAGGGGGGATGGCTACACCTTC. Amino acids: CASSDYRGDGYTF.

To note about this clonotype: This may be a read error: a much more frequent sequence differs by one nucleotide. This chain links TRBV12-3 or TRBV12-4 with TRBJ1-2; the D gene is possibly TRBD1 (6 bases). This CDR3 region has 15 residues. Between the trimmed V and J ends, which lost 5 bases and 3 bases, there was a span of 16 bases. CDR3 amino acids: CASSATIGGHYGYTF. In nucleotides, the CDR3 is TGTGCCAGCAGTGCGACCATAGGGGGGCACTATGGCTACACCTTC.